This entry describes one T cell receptor (beta chain). The record originates from a study of shared T cell receptors in the human thymus. Assay used: immunoSEQ multiplex PCR; TCRdb lists only in-frame clones, some missing. This table holds under 850,000 clones, 85% to 90% found once. The sample also formed part of further work on human thymus T cells. That paper notes: Finnish infants who were healthy and having corrective surgery for congenital heart defects made up the donors. Thymus was obtained from resections taken during corrective heart surgery. There appeared to be biased usage of V and J genes in thymic and blood repertoires. Unrelated individuals had highly overlapping thymic repertoires, as reported in related research.

The source is a boy in the first two years of life with a congenital heart defect. Sequencing was done on a sample of thymocytes.

CDR3 DNA: TGCGCCAGCAGCTTGGCGTGGGACAGTCCCTCCTACGAGCAGTACTTC. Its protein is CASSLAWDSPSYEQYF. This rearrangement joins TRBV5-1 to TRBJ2-5; 7 bases match TRBD1. The J call may be faulty, since TRBJ2-7 better matches the DNA end. Germline V gene sequence: CDR1 SGHRS, CDR2 YFSETQ. This CDR3 is 16 amino acids long.